Listed below are T cell receptor beta chains from one sample, sequenced in a study of cytomegalovirus exposure and HLA in healthy donors. TCRdb's copy holds only in-frame clones and misses some; the assay was immunoSEQ multiplex PCR. The profile shows over 150,000 clones, roughly 76% of them singletons. The sequencing input was PBMCs. The receptors stem from a man in his fifties or sixties in good health and CMV-seronegative. Each CDR3 is given with its conserved first and last residue. The order of the fields is CDR3 protein, CDR3 DNA, V gene, D gene, J gene, clone size. D genes are given only for firm matches. Expanded clones are given a class, and other clones once, few, many or no size at all.

CDR3 protein: CASSTRQGPSGANVLTF; CDR3 DNA: TGTGCCAGCAGCACCCGACAGGGACCCTCTGGGGCCAACGTCCTGACTTTC; V gene: TRBV7-8; D gene: TRBD1; J gene: TRBJ2-6; clone size: NA
CDR3 protein: CASSSGSYGYTF; CDR3 DNA: TGTGCCAGCAGTTCAGGGTCCTATGGCTACACCTTC; V gene: TRBV27; D gene: NA; J gene: TRBJ1-2; clone size: NA
CDR3 protein: CSSSPRGGAYNEQFF; CDR3 DNA: TGTTCCAGCAGCCCAAGGGGGGGGGCTTACAATGAGCAGTTCTTC; V gene: TRBV7-9; D gene: NA; J gene: TRBJ2-1; clone size: few
CDR3 protein: CASRGAVNTEAFF; CDR3 DNA: TGTGCCAGCAGGGGAGCGGTGAACACTGAAGCTTTCTTT; V gene: TRBV28; D gene: NA; J gene: TRBJ1-1; clone size: NA
CDR3 protein: CSPRTVAGVVEAQYF; CDR3 DNA: TGCAGCCCCCGGACTGTAGCGGGAGTTGTGGAGGCCCAGTACTTC; V gene: TRBV29-1; D gene: TRBD2; J gene: TRBJ2-5; clone size: NA
CDR3 protein: CASSPRPTGFESTDTQYF; CDR3 DNA: TGTGCCAGCAGCCCGAGACCCACAGGCTTCGAGAGCACAGATACGCAGTATTTT; V gene: TRBV5-4; D gene: NA; J gene: TRBJ2-3; clone size: NA
CDR3 protein: CASSERRGRAGNTIYF; CDR3 DNA: TGCGCCAGCAGCGAAAGAAGGGGGCGAGCAGGAAACACCATATATTTT; V gene: TRBV4-1; D gene: TRBD1; J gene: TRBJ1-3; clone size: NA
CDR3 protein: CASSHRLAGGPRNEQFF; CDR3 DNA: TGCGCCAGCAGCCATAGACTAGCGGGAGGGCCGAGAAATGAGCAGTTCTTC; V gene: TRBV4-3; D gene: TRBD2; J gene: TRBJ2-1; clone size: NA
CDR3 protein: CASSGRDSPYEQYF; CDR3 DNA: TGTGCCAGCAGTGGCCGGGACAGCCCCTACGAGCAGTACTTC; V gene: TRBV6-6; D gene: TRBD1; J gene: TRBJ2-7; clone size: once
CDR3 protein: CASSLGQANQETQYF; CDR3 DNA: TGTGCCAGCAGCTTGGGACAGGCGAACCAAGAGACCCAGTACTTC; V gene: TRBV5-6; D gene: NA; J gene: TRBJ2-5; clone size: NA
CDR3 protein: CASSLYRGSGNTIYF; CDR3 DNA: TGTGCCAGCAGTTTATATAGGGGATCAGGAAACACCATATATTTT; V gene: TRBV27; D gene: NA; J gene: TRBJ1-3; clone size: NA
CDR3 protein: CATSRDRYTDTQYF; CDR3 DNA: TGTGCCACCAGCAGAGATCGGTACACAGATACGCAGTATTTT; V gene: TRBV15; D gene: NA; J gene: TRBJ2-3; clone size: once
CDR3 protein: CSVQEDRELPQHF; CDR3 DNA: TGCAGCGTTCAAGAAGACAGGGAATTGCCCCAGCATTTT; V gene: TRBV29-1; D gene: TRBD1; J gene: TRBJ1-5; clone size: few
CDR3 protein: CATSRRGLAEYEQYF; CDR3 DNA: TGTGCCACCAGCAGGAGGGGACTAGCGGAATACGAGCAGTACTTC; V gene: TRBV15; D gene: TRBD2; J gene: TRBJ2-7; clone size: few
CDR3 protein: CASSPGTLAGVADTQYF; CDR3 DNA: TGTGCCAGCAGCCCAGGGACTCTAGCGGGAGTGGCTGATACGCAGTATTTT; V gene: TRBV9; D gene: TRBD2; J gene: TRBJ2-3; clone size: NA
CDR3 protein: CASSLGLGQGMNTEAFF; CDR3 DNA: TGTGCCAGCAGCTTGGGTTTAGGACAGGGGATGAACACTGAAGCTTTCTTT; V gene: TRBV5-5; D gene: TRBD1; J gene: TRBJ1-1; clone size: NA
CDR3 protein: CASSLEVSGRAGETQYF; CDR3 DNA: TGCGCCAGCAGCTTGGAGGTTAGCGGGAGGGCCGGAGAGACCCAGTACTTC; V gene: TRBV5-1; D gene: TRBD2; J gene: TRBJ2-5; clone size: NA
CDR3 protein: CASSSTGGYSPLHF; CDR3 DNA: TGTGCCAGCAGTTCGACAGGGGGGTATTCACCCCTCCACTTT; V gene: TRBV27; D gene: TRBD1; J gene: TRBJ1-6; clone size: NA
CDR3 protein: CASIARPGTEAFF; CDR3 DNA: TGTGCCAGTATTGCCCGTCCGGGAACTGAAGCTTTCTTT; V gene: TRBV19; D gene: NA; J gene: TRBJ1-1; clone size: NA
CDR3 protein: CASSSGLARHEQYF; CDR3 DNA: TGTGCCAGCAGTTCCGGACTAGCTAGGCACGAGCAGTACTTC; V gene: TRBV27; D gene: TRBD2; J gene: TRBJ2-7; clone size: NA
CDR3 protein: CAWSLGQYTGELFF; CDR3 DNA: TGTGCCTGGAGTCTTGGACAGTACACCGGGGAGCTGTTTTTT; V gene: TRBV30; D gene: NA; J gene: TRBJ2-2; clone size: NA
CDR3 protein: CASSFPQRGGISSPLHF; CDR3 DNA: TGTGCCAGCAGCTTCCCCCAACGTGGTGGTATTAGTTCACCCCTCCACTTT; V gene: TRBV7-2; D gene: NA; J gene: TRBJ1-6; clone size: NA
CDR3 protein: CASSPWTGDDNEQFF; CDR3 DNA: TGTGCCAGCAGCCCGTGGACAGGGGATGACAATGAGCAGTTCTTC; V gene: TRBV7-2; D gene: TRBD1; J gene: TRBJ2-1; clone size: NA
CDR3 protein: CASSSTSGGVQETQYF; CDR3 DNA: TGTGCCAGCTCAAGCACTAGCGGGGGGGTCCAAGAGACCCAGTACTTC; V gene: TRBV18; D gene: TRBD2; J gene: TRBJ2-5; clone size: NA
CDR3 protein: CASSPSPRTQPQHF; CDR3 DNA: TGTGCCAGTAGTCCGTCGCCTCGGACACAGCCCCAGCATTTT; V gene: TRBV19; D gene: NA; J gene: TRBJ1-5; clone size: NA
CDR3 protein: CASSEAQGASGNTIYF; CDR3 DNA: TGTGCCAGCAGTGAAGCGCAGGGGGCTTCTGGAAACACCATATATTTT; V gene: TRBV2; D gene: TRBD1; J gene: TRBJ1-3; clone size: NA
CDR3 protein: CASSLEQASPAFF; CDR3 DNA: TGTGCCAGCAGCTTAGAACAGGCCTCCCCAGCTTTCTTT; V gene: TRBV7-9; D gene: NA; J gene: TRBJ1-1; clone size: once
CDR3 protein: CASSLAPPSGGTDTQYF; CDR3 DNA: TGTGCCAGCAGCTTAGCGCCGCCTAGCGGGGGCACAGATACGCAGTATTTT; V gene: TRBV7-6; D gene: TRBD2; J gene: TRBJ2-3; clone size: NA
CDR3 protein: CASRGLAGNTGELFF; CDR3 DNA: TGTGCCAGCAGGGGACTAGCGGGTAACACCGGGGAGCTGTTTTTT; V gene: TRBV6-1; D gene: TRBD2; J gene: TRBJ2-2; clone size: NA
CDR3 protein: CASSRDSEQFF; CDR3 DNA: TGTGCCAGCAGCCGTGACTCGGAGCAGTTCTTC; V gene: TRBV7-9; D gene: NA; J gene: TRBJ2-1; clone size: NA
CDR3 protein: CASSAYGLVGLAGVEQYF; CDR3 DNA: TGCGCCAGCAGCGCCTACGGCCTGGTGGGACTAGCGGGAGTCGAGCAGTACTTC; V gene: TRBV10-1; D gene: TRBD2; J gene: TRBJ2-7; clone size: NA
CDR3 protein: CASSLATSSGSHIQYF; CDR3 DNA: TGTGCCAGCAGCTTAGCCACCTCGTCCGGGTCCCACATTCAGTACTTC; V gene: TRBV7-2; D gene: NA; J gene: TRBJ2-4; clone size: NA
CDR3 protein: CASQSPQGDTIYF; CDR3 DNA: TGTGCCAGCCAGAGCCCCCAGGGCGACACCATATATTTT; V gene: TRBV18; D gene: NA; J gene: TRBJ1-3; clone size: NA
CDR3 protein: CASSFGRGRDPPGGYTF; CDR3 DNA: TGCGCCAGCAGCTTCGGGAGGGGGCGAGACCCGCCCGGGGGCTACACCTTC; V gene: TRBV5-1; D gene: TRBD1; J gene: TRBJ1-2; clone size: once
CDR3 protein: CASSLDGGVSYNEQFF; CDR3 DNA: TGCGCCAGCAGCTTGGACGGCGGGGTCTCCTACAATGAGCAGTTCTTC; V gene: TRBV5-1; D gene: NA; J gene: TRBJ2-1; clone size: NA
CDR3 protein: CASSLVADLSTDTQYF; CDR3 DNA: TGTGCCAGCAGCTTGGTAGCGGATTTGAGCACAGATACGCAGTATTTT; V gene: TRBV5-5; D gene: NA; J gene: TRBJ2-3; clone size: NA
CDR3 protein: CSSSPTTGEGYTEAFF; CDR3 DNA: TGTTCCAGCAGCCCGACGACAGGGGAAGGTTACACTGAAGCTTTCTTT; V gene: TRBV7-9; D gene: TRBD1; J gene: TRBJ1-1; clone size: once
CDR3 protein: CASSWADRIELHF; CDR3 DNA: TGTGCCAGCAGTTGGGCTGACAGGATTGAGTTACATTTT; V gene: TRBV6-6; D gene: NA; J gene: TRBJ1-5; clone size: NA
CDR3 protein: CASSISGSGFQETQYF; CDR3 DNA: TGTGCCAGTAGTATCTCCGGGTCAGGGTTTCAAGAGACCCAGTACTTC; V gene: TRBV19; D gene: NA; J gene: TRBJ2-5; clone size: NA
CDR3 protein: CASSPPGRVHPYEQYF; CDR3 DNA: TGTGCCAGCAGCCCCCCTGGGAGGGTCCATCCCTACGAGCAGTACTTC; V gene: TRBV7-9; D gene: TRBD2; J gene: TRBJ2-7; clone size: NA
CDR3 protein: CASSGAARETQYF; CDR3 DNA: TGTGCCAGCTCAGGGGCAGCTAGAGAGACCCAGTACTTC; V gene: TRBV27; D gene: NA; J gene: TRBJ2-5; clone size: few
CDR3 protein: CASSPQGGQETQYF; CDR3 DNA: TGTGCCAGCAGCCCCCAGGGTGGACAAGAGACCCAGTACTTC; V gene: TRBV7-9; D gene: NA; J gene: TRBJ2-5; clone size: few
CDR3 protein: CASSQNREGYGYTF; CDR3 DNA: TGTGCCAGCTCACAGAACAGAGAAGGCTATGGCTACACCTTC; V gene: TRBV18; D gene: NA; J gene: TRBJ1-2; clone size: NA
CDR3 protein: CASSPDAEGAYEQYF; CDR3 DNA: TGTGCCAGCTCACCGGACGCGGAGGGAGCCTACGAGCAGTACTTC; V gene: TRBV18; D gene: NA; J gene: TRBJ2-7; clone size: NA
CDR3 protein: CASGLVISGGPNEQFF; CDR3 DNA: TGTGCTAGTGGTTTGGTAATCAGCGGGGGGCCCAATGAGCAGTTCTTC; V gene: TRBV12-5; D gene: TRBD2; J gene: TRBJ2-1; clone size: NA
CDR3 protein: CASSQGFLQRSPTGELFF; CDR3 DNA: TGCGCCAGCAGCCAAGGGTTTCTGCAGCGGAGCCCCACCGGGGAGCTGTTTTTT; V gene: TRBV4-1; D gene: NA; J gene: TRBJ2-2; clone size: NA
CDR3 protein: CASRRTGNRYNEQFF; CDR3 DNA: TGTGCCAGCAGACGGACAGGGAATCGGTACAATGAGCAGTTCTTC; V gene: TRBV7-9; D gene: TRBD1; J gene: TRBJ2-1; clone size: NA
CDR3 protein: CASRYRVDASYEQYF; CDR3 DNA: TGCGCCAGCAGATACAGGGTAGACGCCTCCTACGAGCAGTACTTC; V gene: TRBV10-2; D gene: NA; J gene: TRBJ2-7; clone size: NA
CDR3 protein: CASRGGQAPYEQYF; CDR3 DNA: TGTGCCAGCAGGGGGGGACAGGCGCCCTACGAGCAGTACTTC; V gene: TRBV6-1; D gene: TRBD1; J gene: TRBJ2-7; clone size: NA
CDR3 protein: CAIQKQRLAGGLWETQYF; CDR3 DNA: TGTGCCATTCAAAAGCAACGACTAGCGGGGGGGCTCTGGGAGACCCAGTACTTC; V gene: TRBV28; D gene: TRBD2; J gene: TRBJ2-5; clone size: NA
CDR3 protein: CASSVAGGRIGNEQFF; CDR3 DNA: TGTGCCAGCAGCGTAGCCGGCGGGAGAATAGGCAATGAGCAGTTCTTC; V gene: TRBV9; D gene: TRBD2; J gene: TRBJ2-1; clone size: NA
CDR3 protein: CASSPSGRGGTEAFF; CDR3 DNA: TGTGCCAGCAGCCCGTCGGGGAGGGGAGGCACTGAAGCTTTCTTT; V gene: TRBV9; D gene: NA; J gene: TRBJ1-1; clone size: NA
CDR3 protein: CASSGDRYEQFF; CDR3 DNA: TGTGCCAGCAGCGGTGACAGATATGAGCAGTTCTTC; V gene: TRBV2; D gene: NA; J gene: TRBJ2-1; clone size: NA
CDR3 protein: CASSYPGTGAGNTIYF; CDR3 DNA: TGTGCCAGCAGCTACCCCGGGACAGGGGCCGGAAACACCATATATTTT; V gene: TRBV7-2; D gene: TRBD1; J gene: TRBJ1-3; clone size: NA